One and the same sample provided the 8 T cell receptor beta chains below, sequenced in a study of T cell clones after liver transplantation. The assay was immunoSEQ multiplex PCR, and TCRdb's table has in-frame clones only and misses some. The table lists roughly 80,000 clones, roughly four fifths of them singletons. The sample in question was CD4+ T cells from blood, obtained approximately 45 months after liver transplant. The receptors derive from a human patient who received a liver transplant. Some of the T cells may derive from the graft donor.

This chain joins TRBV11-1 and TRBJ2-7, with 8 positions matching TRBD1. The CDR3 sequence is 15 residues long. The J segment lost 0 bases and the V segment lost 3 bases, leaving 4 bases of the junction unmatched. Germline V gene lookup returns CDR1 SGHAT and CDR2 FQDESV (reference sequence). CDR3 coding DNA: TGTGCCAGCAGCTTCCGGGACAGGAGCTCCTACGAGCAGTACTTC. Amino acid sequence: CASSFRDRSSYEQYF.

This chain links TRBV30 with TRBJ1-2; D remains ambiguous. Germline loops: CDR1 GTSNPN, CDR2 SVGIG (reference sequence). V was trimmed by 8 bases and J by 6 bases, leaving 10 bases between them. CDR3 length equals 10 residues. CDR3 sequence reads: CARRGNGYTF. CDR3 coding DNA: TGTGCCCGGCGGGGAAATGGCTACACCTTC.

V is TRBV27 and J is TRBJ2-6, with 7 nucleotides matching TRBD1. Germline V gene sequence: CDR1 MNHEY, CDR2 SMNVEV (reference sequence). The CDR3 has 17 residues. J gave up 1 base and V 6 bases, and 9 bases lay outside the gene matches. The chain's CDR3 is CASRHRGPLSGANVLTF. CDR3 nucleotide sequence: TGTGCCAGCAGACACAGGGGTCCTCTATCTGGGGCCAACGTCCTGACTTTC.

In its sample, this clone was seen a few times. V usage is TRBV5-1 and J usage is TRBJ1-1; D perhaps matches TRBD1 (6 bases). Per the germline V gene, CDR1 is SGHRS and CDR2 is YFSETQ. The CDR3 is made up of 16 amino acids. Trimming cost V 0 bases and J 0 bases, with 12 bases left between them. In DNA form, the CDR3 reads TGCGCCAGCAGCTTGGTAGGGGGGCTGTTGAACACTGAAGCTTTCTTT. Amino acid sequence: CASSLVGGLLNTEAFF.

The chain links TRBV7-8 to TRBJ2-5, with D possibly TRBD2 on 6 matching bases. The CDR3 runs 18 residues. The V end lost 2 bases, the J end lost 2 bases, and 21 bases lay between the germline ends. Germline V gene data show CDR1 as SGHVS and CDR2 as FQNEAQ. The CDR3 region is CASSLISLGTPVQETQYF. The CDR3 DNA follows: TGTGCCAGCAGCTTAATCAGTCTCGGGACTCCAGTTCAAGAGACCCAGTACTTC.

The sample holds one count of this clone. The chain recombines TRBV27 with TRBJ2-3, with 9 bases that match TRBD1. The V segment lost 5 bases and the J segment 15 bases; nucleotides outside the gene matches: 6. Germline V gene sequence: CDR1 MNHEY, CDR2 SMNVEV (reference sequence). This CDR3 comprises 11 residues. The CDR3 protein is CASSPGQGQYF. The CDR3 nucleotides are TGTGCCAGCAGTCCCGGACAGGGGCAATATTTT.

The genes are TRBV27 and TRBJ2-2; 7 positions match TRBD1. V shed 5 bases, J shed 4 bases, and the junction held 10 bases outside the gene matches. This CDR3 contains 16 residues. CDR1 and CDR2 from the germline V gene are MNHEY and SMNVEV (reference sequence). The CDR3 DNA follows: TGTGCCAGCAGTCGCCCGGGACAGCGCGGCACCGGGGAGCTGTTTTTT. Amino acid sequence: CASSRPGQRGTGELFF.

The J gene is TRBJ1-5, the V gene TRBV30; TRBD1 agrees at 7 bases. This CDR3 has 15 amino acids. The germline gives CDR1 GTSNPN, CDR2 SVGIG (reference sequence). V gave up 0 bases and J gave up 3 bases; unmatched junction bases: 5. CDR3 region: CAWSVEQGINQPQHF. CDR3 in DNA: TGTGCCTGGAGTGTGGAACAGGGGATCAATCAGCCCCAGCATTTT.